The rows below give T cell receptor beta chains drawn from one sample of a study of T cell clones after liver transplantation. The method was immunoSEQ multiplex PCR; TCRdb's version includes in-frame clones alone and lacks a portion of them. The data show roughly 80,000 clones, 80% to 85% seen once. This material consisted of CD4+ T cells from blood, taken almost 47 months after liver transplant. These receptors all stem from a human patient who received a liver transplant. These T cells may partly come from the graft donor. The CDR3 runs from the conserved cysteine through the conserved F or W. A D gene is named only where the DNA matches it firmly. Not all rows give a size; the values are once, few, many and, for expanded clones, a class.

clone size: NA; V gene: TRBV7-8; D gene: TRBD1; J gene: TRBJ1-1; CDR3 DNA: TGTGCCAGCAGTCCCACAGGGGGGACGAACACTGAAGCTTTCTTT; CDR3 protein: CASSPTGGTNTEAFF
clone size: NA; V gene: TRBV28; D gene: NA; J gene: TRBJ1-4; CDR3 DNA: TGTGCCAGCAGTGCCGGGGGGGGTAATGAAAAACTGTTTTTT; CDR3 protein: CASSAGGGNEKLFF
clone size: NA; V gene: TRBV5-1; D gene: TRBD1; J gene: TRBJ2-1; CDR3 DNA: TGCGCCAGCAGCTTCAGACAGGGAAATTTGGACAATGAGCAGTTCTTC; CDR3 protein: CASSFRQGNLDNEQFF
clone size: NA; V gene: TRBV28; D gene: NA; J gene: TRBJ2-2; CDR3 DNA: TGTGCCAGCAGCCCCACCGGGGAGCTGTTTTTT; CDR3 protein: CASSPTGELFF
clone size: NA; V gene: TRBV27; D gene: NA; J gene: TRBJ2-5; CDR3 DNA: TGTGCCAGCAGTTTTAATAGGCCCGAGACCCAGTACTTC; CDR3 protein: CASSFNRPETQYF
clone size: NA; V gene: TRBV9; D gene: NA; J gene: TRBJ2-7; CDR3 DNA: TGTGCCAGCAGCGTCTTTAGCGGCCCCGGGCACGAGCAGTACTTC; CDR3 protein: CASSVFSGPGHEQYF
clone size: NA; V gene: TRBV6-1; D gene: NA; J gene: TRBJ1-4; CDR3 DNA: TGTGCCAGCAGTGAGACGGTTAGAGTGGGAAAACTGTTTTTT; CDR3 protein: CASSETVRVGKLFF
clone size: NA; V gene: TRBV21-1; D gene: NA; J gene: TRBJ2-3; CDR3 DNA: TGTGCCAGCAGCAATTCTAGGGACAGCAGCACAGATACGCAGTATTTT; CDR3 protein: CASSNSRDSSTDTQYF
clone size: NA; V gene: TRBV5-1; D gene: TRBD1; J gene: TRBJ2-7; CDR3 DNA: TGCGCCAGCAGCACCGGACAGGGCTTCTACGAGCAGTACTTC; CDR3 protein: CASSTGQGFYEQYF
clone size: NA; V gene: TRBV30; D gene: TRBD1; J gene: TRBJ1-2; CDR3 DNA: TGTGCCTGGAGTCGGGACAGGCCCTATGGCTACACCTTC; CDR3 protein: CAWSRDRPYGYTF
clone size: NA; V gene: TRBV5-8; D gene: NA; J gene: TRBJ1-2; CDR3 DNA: TGTGCCAGCAGCTTCCTCAGGGAGACTGGCTACACCTTC; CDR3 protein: CASSFLRETGYTF
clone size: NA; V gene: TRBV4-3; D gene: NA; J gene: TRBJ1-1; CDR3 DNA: TGCGCCAGCAGCCAAACGCCGGCGTGGGGCACTAGGGAGAACACTGAAGCTTTCTTT; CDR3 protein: CASSQTPAWGTRENTEAFF
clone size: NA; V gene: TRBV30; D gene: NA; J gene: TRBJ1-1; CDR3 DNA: TGTGCCTGGAGTGTTAACTGGATGAACACTGAAGCTTTCTTT; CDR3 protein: CAWSVNWMNTEAFF
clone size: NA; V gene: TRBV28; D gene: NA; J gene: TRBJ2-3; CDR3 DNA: TGTGCCAGCAGTTTTGTCGGGCCCACGGGGCAGTATTTT; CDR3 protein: CASSFVGPTGQYF
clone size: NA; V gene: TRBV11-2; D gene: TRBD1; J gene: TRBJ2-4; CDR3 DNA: TGTGCCAGCAGCTCTACCTCGACAGGGGGCCTCAAAAACATTCAGTACTTC; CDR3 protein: CASSSTSTGGLKNIQYF
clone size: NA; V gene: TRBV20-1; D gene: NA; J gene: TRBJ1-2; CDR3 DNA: TGCAGTGCTTCGACAACGGGTGGCTACACCTTC; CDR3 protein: CSASTTGGYTF
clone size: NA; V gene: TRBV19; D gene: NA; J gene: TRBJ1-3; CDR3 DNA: TGTGCCAGTAGTATCGGGGAAAGGAGTGGAAACACCATATATTTT; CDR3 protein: CASSIGERSGNTIYF
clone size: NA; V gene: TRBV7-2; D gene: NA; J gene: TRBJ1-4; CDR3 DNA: TGTGCCAGCAGCTTAAGCCAGGGGACTAATGAAAAACTGTTTTTT; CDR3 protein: CASSLSQGTNEKLFF
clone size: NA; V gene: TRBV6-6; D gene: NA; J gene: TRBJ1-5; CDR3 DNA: TGTGCCAGCAGTTACTCGTTGGCAGAAAATCAGCCCCAGCATTTT; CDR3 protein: CASSYSLAENQPQHF
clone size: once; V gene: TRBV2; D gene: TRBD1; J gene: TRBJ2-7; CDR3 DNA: TGTGCCAGCAGGGAGGACAGGCAAGGCTACGAGCAGTACTTC; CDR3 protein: CASREDRQGYEQYF
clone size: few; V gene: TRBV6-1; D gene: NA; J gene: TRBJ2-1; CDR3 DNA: TGTGCCAGCAGTGAAGGGGGGCAACTTTACAATGAGCAGTTCTTC; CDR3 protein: CASSEGGQLYNEQFF
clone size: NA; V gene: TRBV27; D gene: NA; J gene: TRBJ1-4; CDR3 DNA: TGTGCCAGCTCTCGGGCAGGAGCTAATGAAAAACTGTTTTTT; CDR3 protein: CASSRAGANEKLFF
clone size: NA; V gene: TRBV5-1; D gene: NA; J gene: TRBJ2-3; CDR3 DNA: TGCGCCAGCACTAACGGACAGTCTAGCACAGATACGCAGTATTTT; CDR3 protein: CASTNGQSSTDTQYF
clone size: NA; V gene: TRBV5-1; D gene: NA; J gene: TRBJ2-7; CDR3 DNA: TGCGCCAGCAGCAAAATGAGCTCCTACGAGCAGTACTTC; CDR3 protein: CASSKMSSYEQYF
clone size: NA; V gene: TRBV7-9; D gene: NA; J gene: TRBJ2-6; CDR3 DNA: TGTGCCAGCAGCTTATGGGGAACTGGGGCCAACGTCCTGACTTTC; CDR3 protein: CASSLWGTGANVLTF
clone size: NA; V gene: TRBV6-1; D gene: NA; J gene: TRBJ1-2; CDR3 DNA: TGTGCCAGCAGTTCTTTAGGGGGCTATGGCTACACCTTC; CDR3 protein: CASSSLGGYGYTF
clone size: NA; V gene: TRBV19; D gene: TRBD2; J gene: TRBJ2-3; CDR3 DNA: TGTGCCAGTAGTATAGGACTAGCGGGAGCAGATACGCAGTATTTT; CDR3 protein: CASSIGLAGADTQYF
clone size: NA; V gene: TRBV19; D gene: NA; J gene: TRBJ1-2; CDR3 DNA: TGTGCCAGTAGCCGAAACGGACCGTTTAACTATGGCTACACCTTC; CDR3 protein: CASSRNGPFNYGYTF
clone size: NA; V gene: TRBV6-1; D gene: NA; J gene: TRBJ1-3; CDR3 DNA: TGTGCCAGCAGTGAAGCCTCGTTTAAGGGAAACACCATATATTTT; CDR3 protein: CASSEASFKGNTIYF
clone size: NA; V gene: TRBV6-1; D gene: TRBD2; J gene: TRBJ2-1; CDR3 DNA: TGTGCCAGCAGTTATGGGGTAGCGGGAGGAGATCAGTTCTTC; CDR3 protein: CASSYGVAGGDQFF
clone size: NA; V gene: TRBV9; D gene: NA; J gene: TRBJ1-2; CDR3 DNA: TGTGCCAGCAGCGCCAACGTCGGGGGGCTGGGCAATGGCTACACCTTC; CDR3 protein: CASSANVGGLGNGYTF
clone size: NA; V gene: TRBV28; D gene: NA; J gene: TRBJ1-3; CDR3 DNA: TGTGCCAGCAGTTCCCGGGACAAACTTGGAAACACCATATATTTT; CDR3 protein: CASSSRDKLGNTIYF
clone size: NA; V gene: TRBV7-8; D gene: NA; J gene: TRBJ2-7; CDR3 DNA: TGTGCCAGCAGCTTCGGGGGGACAGGTTCCTACGAGCAGTACTTC; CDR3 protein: CASSFGGTGSYEQYF
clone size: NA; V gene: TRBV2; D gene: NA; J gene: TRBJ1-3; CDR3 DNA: TGTGCCAGCAGCTTTCGCGGGGCAGGGCAAAGCTCTGGAAACACCATATATTTT; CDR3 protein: CASSFRGAGQSSGNTIYF
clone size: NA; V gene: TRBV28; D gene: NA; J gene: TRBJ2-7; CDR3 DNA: TGTGCCAGCAGTTCCCAGCCCCTAGGGGAGCAGTACTTC; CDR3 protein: CASSSQPLGEQYF
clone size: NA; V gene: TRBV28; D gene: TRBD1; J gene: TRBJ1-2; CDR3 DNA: TGTGCCAGCAGTTTAATCCCAGGGGGTAGCGGCTACACCTTC; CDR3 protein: CASSLIPGGSGYTF
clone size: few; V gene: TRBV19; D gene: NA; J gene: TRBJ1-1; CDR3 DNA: TGTGCCAGTAGTATTCGCCCACAGGTCATGAACACTGAAGCTTTCTTT; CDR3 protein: CASSIRPQVMNTEAFF
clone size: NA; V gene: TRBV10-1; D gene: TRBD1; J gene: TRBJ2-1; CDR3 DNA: TGCGCCAGCAGTCCTACAGGGGGCGCGGGGAATGAGCAGTTCTTC; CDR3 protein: CASSPTGGAGNEQFF
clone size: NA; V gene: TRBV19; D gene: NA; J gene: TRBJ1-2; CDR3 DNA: TGTGCCAGTGCTATGGTAGGGCCCTATGATGGCTACACCTTC; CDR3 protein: CASAMVGPYDGYTF
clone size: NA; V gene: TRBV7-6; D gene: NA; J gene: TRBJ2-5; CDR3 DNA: TGTGCCAGCGCACGGGGCCAAGAGACCCAGTACTTC; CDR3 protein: CASARGQETQYF
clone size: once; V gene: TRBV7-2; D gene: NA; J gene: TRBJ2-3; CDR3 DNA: TGTGCCAGCAGCCGAGCTGGGGGCACAGATACGCAGTATTTT; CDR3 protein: CASSRAGGTDTQYF
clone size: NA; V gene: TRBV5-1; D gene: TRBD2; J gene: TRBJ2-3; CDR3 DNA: TGCGCCAGCAGCCCCGGGGTGGCGGGAGGGCCAGATACGCAGTATTTT; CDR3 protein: CASSPGVAGGPDTQYF
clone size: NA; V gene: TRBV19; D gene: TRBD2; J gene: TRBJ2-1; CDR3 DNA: TGTGCCAGTAGTCCAGGGACTAGCGAGACGCGGAATGAGCAGTTCTTC; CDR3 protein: CASSPGTSETRNEQFF
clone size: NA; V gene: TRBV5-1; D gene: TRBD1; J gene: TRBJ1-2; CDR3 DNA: TGTGCCAGCAGCGGTGGACAGGGTTTTCACTATGGCTACACCTTC; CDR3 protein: CASSGGQGFHYGYTF
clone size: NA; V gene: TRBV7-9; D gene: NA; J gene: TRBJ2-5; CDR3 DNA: TGTGCCAGCAGCTCTGCTAGAGACCAAGAGACCCAGTACTTC; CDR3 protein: CASSSARDQETQYF
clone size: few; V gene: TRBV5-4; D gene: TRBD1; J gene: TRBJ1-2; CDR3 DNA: TGTGCCAGCAGCTTGGGGACAGGGGGCAGATATGGCTACACCTTC; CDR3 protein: CASSLGTGGRYGYTF
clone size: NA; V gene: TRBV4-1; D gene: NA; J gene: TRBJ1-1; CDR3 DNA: TGCGCCGGGGGCGACCCCTTTCGGAACACTGAAGCTTTCTTT; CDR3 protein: CAGGDPFRNTEAFF
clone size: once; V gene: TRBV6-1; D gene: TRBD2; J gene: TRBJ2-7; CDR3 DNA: TGTGCCAGCGGCTGGGGCGGGAGTAGCTACGAGCAGTACTTC; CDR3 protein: CASGWGGSSYEQYF
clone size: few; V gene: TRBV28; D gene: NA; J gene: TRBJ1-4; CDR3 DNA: TGTGCCAGCGAGCGGGTACGGAATGAAAAACTGTTTTTT; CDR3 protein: CASERVRNEKLFF
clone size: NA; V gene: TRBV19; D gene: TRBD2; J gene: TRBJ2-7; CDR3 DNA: TGTGCCAGTGGACTAGCGGGAGGACCTTACTACGAGCAGTACTTC; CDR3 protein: CASGLAGGPYYEQYF